One sample yielded the 20 T cell receptor beta chains listed below, sequenced in a study of blood T cell repertoires in COVID-19. Generated by immunoSEQ multiplex PCR, the TCRdb table keeps only in-frame clones and is missing some. The data contain some 42,000 clones, around 73% of them singletons. The sequencing input was peripheral blood. These receptors were taken from a woman in her seventies with acute or convalescent COVID-19.

The chain joins TRBV10-1 to TRBJ1-5; D is ambiguous. The V gene's germline CDR1 is WNHNN and CDR2 SYGVQD (reference sequence). V lost 10 bases, J lost 7 bases, and 14 bases lay in between. This CDR3 region has 12 residues. This chain's CDR3 is CATGHSGQPQHF. The CDR3 region has the DNA TGCGCCACTGGGCATAGTGGCCAGCCCCAGCATTTT.

The rearrangement links TRBV2 to TRBJ1-5; D call uncertain. There are 15 residues in the CDR3. The V end lost 3 bases, the J end lost 0 bases, and 9 bases lay between the germline ends. Germline V lookup: CDR1 SNHLY, CDR2 FYNNEI. This CDR3 reads CASSDRTTSNQPQHF. In nucleotides, the CDR3 is TGTGCCAGCAGTGACCGTACAACTAGCAATCAGCCCCAGCATTTT. Combining the CDR3 with reference TRBV2 and TRBJ1-5 gives the whole variable domain EPEVTQTPSHQVTQMGQEVILRCVPISNHLYFYWYRQILGQKVEFLVSFYNNEISEKSEIFDDQFSVERPDGSNFTLKIRSTKLEDSAMYFCASSDRTTSNQPQHFGDGTRLSIL.

The genes are TRBV19 and TRBJ1-4, with unresolved D. In germline, CDR1 is LNHDA, CDR2 SQIVND (reference sequence). V gave up 5 bases and J gave up 7 bases, with 11 bases separating them. The CDR3 consists of 13 residues. The CDR3 loop is CASSRTGGEKLFF. DNA for the CDR3: TGTGCCAGTAGTCGCACGGGAGGTGAAAAACTGTTTTTT.

The chain is built from TRBV28 and TRBJ2-2; TRBD1 matches 8 bases. Trimming removed 6 bases from V and 9 bases from J; junction bases left unmatched: 9. CDR3 length equals 14 residues. Germline V gives CDR1 MDHEN, CDR2 SYDVKM. This CDR3 reads CASRTGQGHRELFF. Here the CDR3 DNA reads TGTGCCAGCAGAACCGGACAGGGACACCGGGAGCTGTTTTTT.

This clone was counted only a few times. This rearrangement joins TRBV5-1 to TRBJ1-6, with 7 bases matching TRBD1. The CDR3 runs to 14 residues. J gave up 5 bases and V 2 bases, and 1 base lay outside the gene matches. Germline-derived CDR1 and CDR2 are SGHRS and YFSETQ. The CDR3 region is CASSFGQDNSPLHF. CDR3 nucleotide sequence: TGCGCCAGCAGCTTCGGACAGGATAATTCACCCCTCCACTTT. Combining the CDR3 with reference TRBV5-1 and TRBJ1-6 gives the whole variable domain KAGVTQTPRYLIKTRGQQVTLSCSPISGHRSVSWYQQTPGQGLQFLFEYFSETQRNKGNFPGRFSGRQFSNSRSEMNVSTLELGDSALYLCASSFGQDNSPLHFGNGTRLTVT.

V is TRBV2 and J is TRBJ2-4; D uncertain. This CDR3 comprises 13 residues. The V and J ends lost 4 bases and 6 bases respectively, with 10 bases between them. Germline CDR1 is SNHLY and CDR2 is FYNNEI. CDR3 bases: TGTGCCAGCAGTGTGGGTGGCGGAAACATTCAGTACTTC. Protein sequence: CASSVGGGNIQYF.

This chain joins TRBV7-2 and TRBJ2-1; 7 bases match TRBD2. The V segment lost 6 bases and the J segment 5 bases; nucleotides outside the gene matches: 10. CDR3 length: 15 amino acids. CDR1 and CDR2 from the germline V gene are SGHTA and FQGNSA. CDR3 DNA sequence: TGTGCCAGCAGTCGGGACTACCTAAGGCACAATGAGCAGTTCTTC. Protein sequence: CASSRDYLRHNEQFF.

The chain joins TRBV18 to TRBJ2-3; D might be TRBD1 (5 bases). Trimming stripped 1 base from V and 8 bases from J, with 31 bases between. The CDR3 is 20 amino acids. The V gene's germline CDR1 is KGHSH and CDR2 LQKENI. The CDR3 DNA reads TGTGCCAGCTCACCACGGACACTCCTCGACCGTAGCTATCTTGGGGCTACGCAGTATTTT. It is translated as CASSPRTLLDRSYLGATQYF.

This rearrangement joins TRBV2 to TRBJ2-5, with TRBD2 identical over 15 bases. V lost 3 bases, J lost 2 bases, and 4 bases stayed unmatched. The V gene's germline CDR1 is SNHLY and CDR2 FYNNEI. The CDR3 loop spans 17 amino acids. The CDR3 is CASSDGLAGGIQETQYF. Here the CDR3 DNA reads TGTGCCAGCAGTGATGGACTAGCGGGGGGGATACAAGAGACCCAGTACTTC.

The chain carries TRBV7-2 and TRBJ1-6; no definite D call. The CDR3 totals 17 residues. The germline gives CDR1 SGHTA, CDR2 FQGNSA. Trimming took 2 bases from V and 4 from J, leaving 15 bases between them. CDR3 sequence (DNA): TGTGCCAGCAGCTTAAACGCAGGAGGAGGGTATAATTCACCCCTCCACTTT. This encodes CASSLNAGGGYNSPLHF.

This clone was seen a few times. This sequence joins TRBV7-9 and TRBJ1-1, with a weak D call TRBD1 (6 bases). Trimming took off 6 bases at V and 6 bases at J, with 17 bases between the two ends. The germline gives CDR1 SEHNR, CDR2 FQNEAQ (reference sequence). This CDR3 is 14 amino acids long. This CDR3 is CASSEGREGAEAFF. The CDR3 DNA reads TGTGCCAGCAGTGAGGGGAGGGAGGGGGCTGAAGCTTTCTTT.

This clone is a singleton in its sample. This rearrangement joins TRBV5-4 to TRBJ2-3; D is undetermined. The germline V gene encodes CDR1 SGHNT and CDR2 YYREEE (reference sequence). The CDR3 loop spans 12 amino acids. The V gene lost 0 bases and the J gene lost 6 bases, with 5 bases spanning the gap. The CDR3 region is CASSLVADTQYF. CDR3 nucleotides: TGTGCCAGCAGCTTGGTAGCCGATACGCAGTATTTT. Filled out from reference TRBV5-4 and TRBJ2-3, the complete variable domain reads ETGVTQSPTHLIKTRGQQVTLRCSSQSGHNTVSWYQQALGQGPQFIFQYYREEENGRGNFPPRFSGLQFPNYSSELNVNALELDDSALYLCASSLVADTQYFGPGTRLTVL.

The J gene is TRBJ1-1, the V gene TRBV7-3; TRBD1 matches 12 bases. The germline V gene encodes CDR1 SGHTA and CDR2 FQGTGA. The trim removed 4 bases at V and 1 base at J, leaving 4 bases unmatched. The CDR3 loop spans 16 amino acids. The CDR3 here is CASSWGQGAPNTEAFF. The CDR3 DNA sequence: TGTGCCAGCAGCTGGGGACAGGGGGCGCCGAACACTGAAGCTTTCTTT.

The chain is built from TRBV29-1 and TRBJ2-3; the match to TRBD2 covers 12 bases. J gave up 3 bases and V 3 bases, and 4 bases lay outside the gene matches. The CDR3 contains 15 residues. From germline, CDR1 is SQVTM and CDR2 ANQGSEA. This chain's CDR3 is CSVEALAGGTDTQYF. The CDR3 region has the DNA TGCAGCGTTGAGGCCCTAGCGGGAGGGACAGATACGCAGTATTTT.

This chain joins TRBV30 and TRBJ1-5; 7 positions match TRBD1. From germline, CDR1 is GTSNPN and CDR2 SVGIG (reference sequence). V shed 6 bases and J 5 bases; nucleotides not matched to a gene: 4. The CDR3 totals 12 residues. CDR3 nucleotides: TGTGCCTGCCGAACAGGGGATCAGCCCCAGCATTTT. The encoded protein is CACRTGDQPQHF.

V and J are TRBV6-2 or TRBV6-3 and TRBJ1-6; TRBD1 is a possible D gene (6 bases). The CDR3 has 14 residues. Germline CDR1 is MNHEY and CDR2 is SVGEGT. Trimming removed 1 base at V and 14 bases at J, with 15 bases between. The CDR3: CASSYLQGVATLHF. The CDR3 DNA follows: TGTGCCAGCAGTTACTTACAGGGAGTGGCCACCCTCCACTTT.

J is TRBJ1-2 and V is TRBV12-3 or TRBV12-4, with TRBD1 as a possible D gene (5 bases). The CDR3 has 12 amino acids. V was cut by 5 bases and J by 7 bases, with 11 bases left in between. The CDR3 spells CASSQGFGGYTF. The CDR3 DNA sequence: TGTGCCAGCAGTCAGGGATTCGGTGGCTACACCTTC.

This clone turned up a few times. This rearrangement joins TRBV18 to TRBJ1-2; 8 bases are shared with TRBD1. The CDR3 length is 14 residues. The junction had 4 bases not matched to a gene; V was cut back by 3 bases and J by 4 bases. Germline V CDR1 and CDR2: KGHSH, LQKENI. In DNA, the CDR3 is TGTGCCAGCTCACCCAGGACAGGGAGCTATGGCTACACCTTC. This sequence encodes CASSPRTGSYGYTF.

The chain couples TRBV6-5 to TRBJ1-4, with D possibly matching TRBD1 (6 bases). The germline gives CDR1 MNHEY, CDR2 SVGAGI. V was shortened by 0 bases and J by 4 bases, with 9 bases between the two germline ends. CDR3 length: 15 amino acids. The CDR3 DNA reads as TGTGCCAGCAGTTACTCCAGGGGCTATAATGAAAAACTGTTTTTT. Its translation: CASSYSRGYNEKLFF.

The CDR3 loop reads CASSPSGNHGYTF. CDR3 bases: TGTGCCAGCTCACCTTCGGGGAATCATGGCTACACCTTC. This rearrangement joins TRBV18 to TRBJ1-2; D gene ambiguous. This CDR3 has 13 amino acids. The germline V gene has CDR1 KGHSH and CDR2 LQKENI. V shed 3 bases and J shed 6 bases, with 11 bases lying between them.